The rows below give T cell receptor beta chains drawn from one sample of a study of blood T cell repertoires in COVID-19. Method: immunoSEQ multiplex PCR; TCRdb's copy keeps in-frame clones and lacks some. The sample consists of just over 350,000 clones, over 75% of them appearing once. Sequencing used PBMCs or T cells enriched from blood (not recorded which). Receptors were obtained from a woman aged 25 to 45 who had recovered from COVID-19. CDR3s include the opening cysteine and the closing phenylalanine or tryptophan.

j_call	v_call	cdr3_aa
TRBJ2-5	TRBV5-1	CASSLVGRGTIQETQYF
TRBJ1-5	TRBV5-1	CASSLDRINQPQHF
TRBJ1-3	TRBV9	CASSTQGQLGNTIYF
TRBJ1-5	TRBV19	CASSIARSNQPQHF
TRBJ2-1	TRBV3-1/TRBV3-2	CASSRDEGAEQFF
TRBJ1-2	TRBV5-1	CASSHREQLGYTF
TRBJ1-2	TRBV28	CAEGGGTNYGYTF
TRBJ2-7	TRBV29-1	CSVEDWGQAGSYEQYF
TRBJ1-2	TRBV6-5	CASSYSTDYYGYTF
TRBJ2-7	TRBV19	CASRPEGSFYEQYF
TRBJ1-1	TRBV18	CASSAEGGGTEAFF
TRBJ1-4	TRBV19	CASSIEGKGQGSLKLFF
TRBJ1-4	TRBV5-6	CASNKRDRAINEKLFF
TRBJ2-6	TRBV2	CASNRERYSGANVLTF
TRBJ2-2	TRBV6-5	CASSYSGGAGELFF
TRBJ1-4	TRBV7-9	CASSSLNGDEKLFF
TRBJ2-7	TRBV5-1	CASNPGQGFSEQYF
TRBJ2-2	TRBV10-3	CAISRRTSGSNTGELFF
TRBJ2-1	TRBV19	CASRAQGGSYNEQFF
TRBJ2-2	TRBV4-1	CASSHREGPLAGVTTGELFF
TRBJ2-7	TRBV7-2	CASNQRQGSYEQYF
TRBJ2-3	TRBV24-1	CATSDATGGPDTQYF
TRBJ2-5	TRBV7-9	CASSLPWGGTEETQYF
TRBJ1-2	TRBV28	CASSSSDRNYGYTF
TRBJ2-2	TRBV5-1	CASSLGTGRDTGELFF
TRBJ1-3	TRBV25-1	CASSELTTGGPERNTIYF
TRBJ2-1	TRBV24-1	CATSDGLAGDYNEQFF
TRBJ1-2	TRBV7-9	CASSRREGLNYGYTF
TRBJ1-2	TRBV5-8	CASSSDSEYGYTF
TRBJ1-4	TRBV4-1	CASSPAGTGREKLFF
TRBJ2-3	TRBV12-3/TRBV12-4	CASTLQGWDTQYF
TRBJ2-7	TRBV28	CASSLPRTGMYF
TRBJ2-7	TRBV7-2	CASSFDRVVSYEQYF
TRBJ2-5	TRBV30	CAWSGTAQETQYF
TRBJ2-7	TRBV7-6	CASSSPPGISPSYEQYF
TRBJ2-3	TRBV10-3	CAISGTSVNTDTQYF